The 5 T cell receptor beta chains listed next were all sequenced from one sample in a study of blood T cell repertoires in COVID-19. TCRdb's table, derived via immunoSEQ multiplex PCR, lists solely in-frame clones and lacks some. Of some 110,000 clones listed, roughly 80% were seen once; the top ten hold approximately 3.5%. The sample was peripheral blood. The source is a woman of 80 years or more with active or convalescent COVID-19.

The chain recombines TRBV7-9 with TRBJ2-7; 8 positions match TRBD2. J gave up 2 bases and V 5 bases, and 2 bases lay outside the gene matches. Germline assignment: CDR1 SEHNR and CDR2 FQNEAQ (reference sequence). This CDR3 contains 13 residues. The CDR3 bases are TGTGCCAGCAGCCCCGGGGGGGCCTACGAGCAGTACTTC. Amino acid sequence: CASSPGGAYEQYF.

V is TRBV7-9 and J is TRBJ2-2; D is possibly TRBD1 (5 bases). V was pared by 10 bases and J by 6 bases, with 15 bases between. From germline, CDR1 is SEHNR and CDR2 FQNEAQ (reference sequence). The length of the CDR3 is 13 residues. As DNA, the CDR3 is TGTGCCAAGATGGACAACACCCCCGGGGAGCTGTTTTTT. Its protein product is CAKMDNTPGELFF. The full variable domain, rest sourced from reference TRBV7-9 and TRBJ2-2, is DTGVSQNPRHKITKRGQNVTFRCDPISEHNRLYWYRQTLGQGPEFLTYFQNEAQLEKSRLLSDRFSAERPKGSFSTLEIQRTEQGDSAMYLCAKMDNTPGELFFGEGSRLTVL.

The rearrangement uses TRBV9 and TRBJ1-1, with a weak D call TRBD1 (5 bases). The germline V gene encodes CDR1 SGDLS and CDR2 YYNGEE. The CDR3 runs to 15 residues. With 0 bases removed from V and 4 bases from J, the gap between germline ends came to 13 bases. CDR3 DNA sequence: TGTGCCAGCAGCGTAGGCCCGCCGGGGGGCACTGAAGCTTTCTTT. The encoded protein is CASSVGPPGGTEAFF.

This chain links TRBV5-4 with TRBJ2-7; 10 nucleotides align to TRBD2. The CDR3 totals 15 residues. Germline-derived CDR1 and CDR2 are SGHNT and YYREEE (reference sequence). V gave up 2 bases and J gave up 3 bases; unmatched junction bases: 5. CDR3 DNA: TGTGCCAGCAGCTTAACTAGCGGGGTCTTCTACGAGCAGTACTTC. Translating it yields CASSLTSGVFYEQYF.

A few counts support this clone. This sequence joins TRBV30 and TRBJ1-5; 9 bases line up with TRBD1. V lost 2 bases to trimming and J lost 4 bases; unmatched junction nucleotides: 3. The CDR3 has 14 residues. Looked up from germline, CDR1 is GTSNPN and CDR2 is SVGIG (reference sequence). CDR3 region: CAWSRGTGNQPQHF. The CDR3 DNA reads TGTGCCTGGAGTAGGGGGACAGGGAATCAGCCCCAGCATTTT.